This T cell receptor beta chain originates from a study of blood T cell repertoires in COVID-19. Across the whole study: Donors in the United States, Italy and Spain gave samples during acute or convalescent COVID-19. Sources were T cells, B-cell-depleted T cells, or PBMCs; the material itself was cDNA or gDNA.

Methods used by the authors: Quantification of nucleated cells was approximated via reference gene primer amplification. Some clones are missing from TCRdb's copy, which holds only in-frame ones; the method was immunoSEQ multiplex PCR. The V and J calls and clone size come from that table; D and trimming were worked out from the DNA. Seen here are roughly 360,000 clones, approximately 88% observed once, and the top ten hold roughly 0.97%. V shed 4 bases, J shed 2 bases, and the junction held 6 bases outside the gene matches. This CDR3 spans 16 amino acids. Germline V lookup: CDR1 ENHRY, CDR2 SYGVKD. This rearrangement joins TRBV10-3 to TRBJ1-5; 9 bases fit TRBD1. This receptor was obtained from a woman in her twenties or thirties with acute COVID-19. Sequences were obtained from PBMCs or T cells enriched from blood (not recorded which). The CDR3 DNA is TGTGCCATCAGTGGGACAGGGGAGGGGGGCAATCAGCCCCAGCATTTT. This translates into CAISGTGEGGNQPQHF.